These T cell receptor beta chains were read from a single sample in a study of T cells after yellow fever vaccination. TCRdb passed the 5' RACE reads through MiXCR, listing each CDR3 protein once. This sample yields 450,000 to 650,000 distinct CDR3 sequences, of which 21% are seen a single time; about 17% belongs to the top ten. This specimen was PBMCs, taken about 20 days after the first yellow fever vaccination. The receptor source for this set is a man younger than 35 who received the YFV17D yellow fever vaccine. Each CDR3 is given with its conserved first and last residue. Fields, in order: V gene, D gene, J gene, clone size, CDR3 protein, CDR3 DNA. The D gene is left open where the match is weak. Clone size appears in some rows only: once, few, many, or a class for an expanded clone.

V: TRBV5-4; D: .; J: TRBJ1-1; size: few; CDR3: CASSLKTGGTEAFF; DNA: TGTGCCAGCAGCTTGAAAACAGGAGGTACTGAAGCTTTCTTT
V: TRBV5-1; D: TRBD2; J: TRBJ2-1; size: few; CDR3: CASSLTSGGAPREQFF; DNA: TGCGCCAGCAGCCTTACTAGCGGGGGGGCCCCGAGGGAGCAGTTCTTC
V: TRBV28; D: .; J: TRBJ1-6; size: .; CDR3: CASRYGGRYNSPLHF; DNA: TGTGCCAGCAGGTACGGGGGACGGTATAATTCACCCCTCCACTTT
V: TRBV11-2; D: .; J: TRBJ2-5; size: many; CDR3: CASSLDGSPIETQYF; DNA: TGTGCCAGCAGCTTAGATGGGTCACCAATTGAGACCCAGTACTTC
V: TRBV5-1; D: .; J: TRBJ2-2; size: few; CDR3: CASSLAGGAGGELFF; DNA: TGCGCCAGCAGCTTGGCCGGCGGGGCTGGTGGGGAGCTGTTTTTT
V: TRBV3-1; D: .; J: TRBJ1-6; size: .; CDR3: CASSQDRKGSPLHF; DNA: TGTGCCAGCAGCCAAGATCGGAAGGGATCACCCCTCCACTTT
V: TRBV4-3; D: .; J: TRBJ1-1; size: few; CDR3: CASSQDFLNTEAFF; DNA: TGCGCCAGCAGCCAAGATTTCCTGAACACTGAAGCTTTCTTT
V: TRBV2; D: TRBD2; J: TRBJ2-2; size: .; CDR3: CASTPRGAGELFF; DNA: TGTGCCAGCACCCCGCGGGGGGCCGGGGAGCTGTTTTTT
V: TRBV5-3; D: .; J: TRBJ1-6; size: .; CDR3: CARSFVWGARNSPLHF; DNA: TGTGCCAGAAGCTTTGTATGGGGGGCGCGAAATTCACCCCTCCACTTT
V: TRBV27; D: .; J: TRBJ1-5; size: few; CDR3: CASSDRPSQPQHF; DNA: TGTGCCAGCAGTGACAGACCATCCCAGCCCCAGCATTTT
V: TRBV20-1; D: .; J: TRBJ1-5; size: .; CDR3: CSARESDNQPQHF; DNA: TGCAGTGCTAGAGAGTCAGACAATCAGCCCCAGCATTTT
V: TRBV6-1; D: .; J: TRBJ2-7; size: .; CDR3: CASTGTVHAEQYF; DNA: TGTGCCAGCACTGGGACGGTGCACGCCGAGCAGTACTTC
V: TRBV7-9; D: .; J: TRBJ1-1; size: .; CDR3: CASSLERQNTEAFF; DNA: TGTGCCAGCAGCTTAGAACGGCAGAACACTGAAGCTTTCTTT
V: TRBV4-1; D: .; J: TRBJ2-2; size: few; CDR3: CASSLMPPTTSGELFF; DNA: TGCGCCAGCAGCTTGATGCCCCCGACTACTTCGGGGGAGCTGTTTTTT